This T cell receptor beta chain emerged from a study of T cells in Graves' hyperthyroidism and ophthalmopathy. Findings and caveats of the study: For ophthalmopathy, model prediction preceded onset by a median 6.5 months. Using 13 V-J features, a model discriminated ophthalmopathy from stable hyperthyroidism. In blood, most of the thyroid clonotypes expanded above 0.001 were also present.

Diagnosing involved the use of clinical symptoms, serum thyroxine and TRAb, thyroid ultrasound and orbital computed tomography. Germline V gene data show CDR1 as SGDLS and CDR2 as YYNGEE. Trimming pared 3 bases from V and 10 bases from J, leaving 13 bases between. The CDR3 covers 12 residues. Researchers took RNA transcripts and amplified the TCR beta CDR3 regions from them. During a first-round RT-PCR of the TCR CDR3, the HTBI primer set was used. TCRdb fed the multiplex PCR reads into MiXCR, producing one record per CDR3 protein. The sample lists roughly 500,000 distinct CDR3 sequences, roughly 46% occurring once. Concerning this clonotype: Its antigen is still unknown.

Sequencing was performed on peripheral blood or thyroid tissue (not recorded which). The receptor comes from an adult woman with Graves' disease, either hyperthyroidism or ophthalmopathy (not recorded which). The V call is TRBV9, the J call TRBJ1-2; the D gene is possibly TRBD1 (5 bases). Written as DNA, the CDR3 is TGTGCCAGCAGCGGGGGGGGGACCCTCTACACCTTC. Its translation: CASSGGGTLYTF.